This T cell receptor (beta chain) was observed in a study of blood T cell repertoires in COVID-19. Overall study context: Samples taken during acute and convalescent COVID-19 were collected in the United States, Italy and Spain. Sources were T cells, B-cell-depleted T cells, or PBMCs; the material itself was cDNA or gDNA.

Trimming left V 2 bases short and J 6 bases short, with 7 bases between. Looked up from germline, CDR1 is SQVTM and CDR2 is ANQGSEA. The CDR3 extends over 12 amino acids. Those enrolled in Seattle joined during active infection and were followed longitudinally afterward. Clones were read by immunoSEQ multiplex PCR, and TCRdb kept only the in-frame ones, dropping some. The data hold hundreds of thousands of clones, with roughly 92% observed a single time. This TCR was sampled from a man in his sixties with COVID-19, enrolled during active disease. The specimen sequenced was peripheral blood. The J gene is TRBJ2-2, the V gene TRBV29-1; D is unresolved. CDR3 sequence reads: CSVETQAGELFF. In nucleotides, the CDR3 is TGCAGCGTTGAAACTCAGGCCGGGGAGCTGTTTTTT.